A selection of T cell receptor beta chains follows, all from one sample in a study of OX40 agonist ivuxolimab in advanced cancers. The data were produced by immunoSEQ multiplex PCR, yet TCRdb's version contains in-frame clones alone and is incomplete. The sample holds approximately 77,000 clones, around four fifths seen once. The material sequenced was CD4+ or CD8+ T cells sorted from blood, taken in a trial of the OX40 agonist ivuxolimab. These receptors were taken from an adult with an advanced solid tumor such as melanoma, head and neck, liver or kidney cancer. The CDR3 runs from the conserved cysteine through the conserved F or W. Each record gives: J gene, CDR3 length, clone size, D gene, V gene, CDR3 protein, CDR3 DNA. D genes are given only for firm matches. Clone size is shown for a subset of rows, as once, few, many or a class of expanded clone.

J: TRBJ1-2
length: 15
size: NA
D: NA
V: TRBV28
CDR3: CASSLETLRPYGYTF
DNA: TGTGCCAGCAGTTTAGAGACACTCAGACCTTATGGCTACACCTTC

J: TRBJ2-7
length: 15
size: few
D: NA
V: TRBV28
CDR3: CASSQPWQGIHEQYF
DNA: TGTGCCAGCAGTCAGCCGTGGCAGGGTATCCACGAGCAGTACTTC

J: TRBJ2-2
length: 15
size: NA
D: NA
V: TRBV18
CDR3: CASSSGGRGTGELFF
DNA: TGTGCCAGCTCCTCTGGTGGGAGAGGCACCGGGGAGCTGTTTTTT

J: TRBJ2-7
length: 13
size: NA
D: NA
V: TRBV5-1
CDR3: CASSLGRVEEQYF
DNA: TGCGCCAGCAGTCTCGGCAGGGTGGAAGAGCAGTACTTC

J: TRBJ1-3
length: 16
size: NA
D: NA
V: TRBV18
CDR3: CASSPSLGRTGNTIYF
DNA: TGTGCCAGCTCACCATCCCTTGGCAGGACTGGAAACACCATATATTTT

J: TRBJ2-3
length: 16
size: NA
D: NA
V: TRBV5-1
CDR3: CAIPRNEEGLTDTQYF
DNA: TGCGCCATTCCTCGGAACGAAGAGGGACTCACAGATACGCAGTATTTT

J: TRBJ2-1
length: 14
size: NA
D: TRBD1
V: TRBV2
CDR3: CASTRTGPYNEQFF
DNA: TGTGCCAGCACCCGGACAGGACCCTACAATGAGCAGTTCTTC

J: TRBJ2-7
length: 15
size: NA
D: NA
V: TRBV27
CDR3: CASSRQVFQSYEQYF
DNA: TGTGCCAGCAGCCGACAGGTTTTCCAGTCCTACGAGCAGTACTTC

J: TRBJ2-1
length: 13
size: once
D: NA
V: TRBV18
CDR3: CASSAESYNEQFF
DNA: TGTGCCAGCTCAGCGGAATCCTACAATGAGCAGTTCTTC

J: TRBJ1-2
length: 16
size: NA
D: NA
V: TRBV28
CDR3: CASSYFLSRANYGYTF
DNA: TGTGCCAGCAGTTACTTCCTAAGCAGGGCCAACTATGGCTACACCTTC

J: TRBJ1-2
length: 14
size: NA
D: NA
V: TRBV5-8
CDR3: CASTTPGVDYGYTF
DNA: TGTGCCAGCACTACACCGGGGGTAGACTATGGCTACACCTTC

J: TRBJ1-2
length: 15
size: NA
D: NA
V: TRBV7-8
CDR3: CASSPRTETNYGYTF
DNA: TGTGCCAGCAGCCCTCGGACAGAAACTAACTATGGCTACACCTTC

J: TRBJ2-3
length: 16
size: NA
D: TRBD1
V: TRBV10-3
CDR3: CAIKPGQGTGTDTQYF
DNA: TGTGCCATTAAACCCGGACAGGGGACGGGCACAGATACGCAGTATTTT